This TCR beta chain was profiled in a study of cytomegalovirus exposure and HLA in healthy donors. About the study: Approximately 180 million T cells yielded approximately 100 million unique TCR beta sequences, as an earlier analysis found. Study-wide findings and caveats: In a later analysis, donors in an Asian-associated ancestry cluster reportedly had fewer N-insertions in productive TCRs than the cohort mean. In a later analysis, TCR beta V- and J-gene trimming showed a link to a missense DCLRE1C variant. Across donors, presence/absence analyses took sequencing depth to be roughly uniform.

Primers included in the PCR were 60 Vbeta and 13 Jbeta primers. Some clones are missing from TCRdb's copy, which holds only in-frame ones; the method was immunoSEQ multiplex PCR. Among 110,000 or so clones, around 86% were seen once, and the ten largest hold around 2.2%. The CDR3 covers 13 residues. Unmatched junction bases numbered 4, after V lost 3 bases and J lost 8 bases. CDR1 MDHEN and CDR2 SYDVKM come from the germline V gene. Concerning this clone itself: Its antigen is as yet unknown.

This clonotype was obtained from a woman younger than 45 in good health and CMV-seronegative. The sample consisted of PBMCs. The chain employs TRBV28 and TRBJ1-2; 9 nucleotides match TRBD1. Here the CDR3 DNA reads TGTGCCAGCAGTTTGGGGACAGGGAGGGGCTACACCTTC. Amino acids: CASSLGTGRGYTF.